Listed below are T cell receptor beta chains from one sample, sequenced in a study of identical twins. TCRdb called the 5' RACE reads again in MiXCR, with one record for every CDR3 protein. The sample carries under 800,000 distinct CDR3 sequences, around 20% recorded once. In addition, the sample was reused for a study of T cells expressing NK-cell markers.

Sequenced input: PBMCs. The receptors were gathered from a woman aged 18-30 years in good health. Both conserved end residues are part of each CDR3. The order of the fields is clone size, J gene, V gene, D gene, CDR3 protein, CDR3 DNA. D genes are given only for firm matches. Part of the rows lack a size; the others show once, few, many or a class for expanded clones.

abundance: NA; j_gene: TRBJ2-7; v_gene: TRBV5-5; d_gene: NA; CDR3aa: CASSFAVEGPYEQYF; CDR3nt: TGTGCCAGCAGCTTCGCGGTAGAAGGGCCCTACGAGCAGTACTTC
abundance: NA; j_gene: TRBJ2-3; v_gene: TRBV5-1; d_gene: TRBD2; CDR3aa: CASSLLTSGNTDTQYF; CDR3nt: TGCGCCAGCAGCTTGTTGACTAGCGGCAACACAGATACGCAGTATTTT
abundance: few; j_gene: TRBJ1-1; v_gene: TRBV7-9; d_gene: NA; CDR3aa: CASNPLEESEAFF; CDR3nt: TGTGCCAGCAACCCCCTTGAGGAGAGTGAAGCTTTCTTT
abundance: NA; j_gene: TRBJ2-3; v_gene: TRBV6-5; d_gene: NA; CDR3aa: CASSFLRQARRTDTQYF; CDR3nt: TGTGCCAGCAGTTTCCTCCGACAGGCTCGGCGCACAGATACGCAGTATTTT
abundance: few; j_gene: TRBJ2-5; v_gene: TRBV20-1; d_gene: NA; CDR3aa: CSAPAASSETQYF; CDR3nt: TGCAGTGCTCCGGCGGCATCCTCGGAGACCCAGTACTTC
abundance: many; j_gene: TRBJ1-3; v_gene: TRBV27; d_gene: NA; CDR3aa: CASSLSWESGNTIYF; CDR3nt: TGTGCCAGCAGTTTATCGTGGGAGTCTGGAAACACCATATATTTT
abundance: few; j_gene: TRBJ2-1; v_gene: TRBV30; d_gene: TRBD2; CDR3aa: CAWGSGDSYNEQFF; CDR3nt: TGTGCCTGGGGTAGCGGGGACTCCTACAATGAGCAGTTCTTC
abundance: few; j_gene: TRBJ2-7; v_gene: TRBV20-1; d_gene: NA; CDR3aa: CSGATDSYEQYF; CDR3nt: TGCAGTGGGGCGACTGATTCCTACGAGCAGTACTTC
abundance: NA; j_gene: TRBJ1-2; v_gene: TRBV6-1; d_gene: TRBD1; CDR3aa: CASSKGQGNYGYTF; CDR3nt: TGTGCCAGCAGTAAGGGACAGGGCAACTATGGCTACACCTTC
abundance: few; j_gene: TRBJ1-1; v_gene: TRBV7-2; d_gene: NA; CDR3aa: CASSSSKNTEAFF; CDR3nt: TGTGCCAGCAGCTCTAGCAAGAACACTGAAGCTTTCTTT
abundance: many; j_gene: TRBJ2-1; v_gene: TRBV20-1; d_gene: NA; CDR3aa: CSAPGLGSYNEQFF; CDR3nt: TGCAGTGCGCCGGGACTGGGCTCCTACAATGAGCAGTTCTTC
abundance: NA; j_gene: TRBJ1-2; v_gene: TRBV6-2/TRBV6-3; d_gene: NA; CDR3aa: CASSPDSDGYTF; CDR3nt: TGTGCCAGCAGCCCGGACAGCGATGGCTACACCTTC
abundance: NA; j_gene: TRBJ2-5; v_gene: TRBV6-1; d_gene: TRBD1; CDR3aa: CASSHYTRGLGETQYF; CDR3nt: TGTGCCAGCAGTCATTACACCAGGGGGCTCGGGGAGACCCAGTACTTC
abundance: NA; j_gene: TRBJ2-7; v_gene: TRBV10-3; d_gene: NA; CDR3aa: CAISPGLEQYF; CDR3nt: TGTGCCATCAGCCCCGGGCTCGAGCAGTACTTC
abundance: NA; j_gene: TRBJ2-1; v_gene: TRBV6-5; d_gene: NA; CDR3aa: CASSYSAGTVDEQFF; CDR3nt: TGTGCCAGCAGTTACTCAGCGGGGACAGTTGATGAGCAGTTCTTC
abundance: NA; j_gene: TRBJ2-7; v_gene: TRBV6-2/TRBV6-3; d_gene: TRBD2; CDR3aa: CASRKTSGNTYEQYF; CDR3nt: TGTGCCAGCAGAAAGACTAGCGGTAATACCTACGAGCAGTACTTC
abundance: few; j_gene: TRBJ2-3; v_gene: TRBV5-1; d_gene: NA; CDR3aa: CASSLGASSTDTQYF; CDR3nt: TGCGCCAGCAGCTTGGGTGCGTCTAGCACAGATACGCAGTATTTT
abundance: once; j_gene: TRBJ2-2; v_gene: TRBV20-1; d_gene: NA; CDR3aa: CSASDSPQTGELFF; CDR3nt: TGCAGTGCTAGCGATTCTCCCCAAACCGGGGAGCTGTTTTTT
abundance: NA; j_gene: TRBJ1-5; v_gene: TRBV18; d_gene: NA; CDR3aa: CASSPGLHSNQPQHF; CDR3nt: TGTGCCAGCTCACCGGGCCTTCATAGCAATCAGCCCCAGCATTTT
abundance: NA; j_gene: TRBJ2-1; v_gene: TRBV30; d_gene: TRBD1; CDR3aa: CAWSGVTGVEQFF; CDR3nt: TGTGCCTGGAGCGGGGTTACAGGGGTTGAGCAGTTCTTC
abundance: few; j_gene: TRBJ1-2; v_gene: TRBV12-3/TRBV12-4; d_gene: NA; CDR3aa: CASGYRNNYGYTF; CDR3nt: TGTGCCAGCGGGTATAGAAACAACTATGGCTACACCTTC
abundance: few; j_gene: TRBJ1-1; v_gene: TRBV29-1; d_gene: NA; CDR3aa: CSVGAGDTEAFF; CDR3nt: TGCAGCGTTGGGGCAGGGGATACTGAAGCTTTCTTT
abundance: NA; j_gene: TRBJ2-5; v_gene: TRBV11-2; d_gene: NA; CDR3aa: CASSLNYGGETQYF; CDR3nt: TGTGCCAGCAGCTTAAATTACGGAGGGGAGACCCAGTACTTC
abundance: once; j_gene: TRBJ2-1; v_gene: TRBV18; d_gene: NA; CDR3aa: CASSRAESREQFF; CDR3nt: TGTGCCAGCTCACGCGCCGAATCTAGGGAGCAGTTCTTC
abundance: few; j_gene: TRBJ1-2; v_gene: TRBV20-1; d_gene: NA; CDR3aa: CSAGSRDRYNGYTF; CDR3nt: TGCAGTGCTGGGAGCCGGGACCGATATAATGGCTACACCTTC
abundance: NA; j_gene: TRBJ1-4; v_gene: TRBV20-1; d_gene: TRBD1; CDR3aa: CSAPDRGLATNEKLFF; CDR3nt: TGCAGTGCCCCCGACAGGGGGCTTGCAACTAATGAAAAACTGTTTTTT
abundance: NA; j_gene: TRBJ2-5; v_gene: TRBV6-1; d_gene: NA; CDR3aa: CASSEEGRGEETQYF; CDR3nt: TGTGCCAGCAGTGAAGAAGGGAGAGGAGAAGAGACCCAGTACTTC
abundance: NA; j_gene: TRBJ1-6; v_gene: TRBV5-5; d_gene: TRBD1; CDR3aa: CASSLVDRDSPLHF; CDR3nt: TGTGCCAGCAGCTTGGTAGACAGGGATTCACCCCTCCACTTT
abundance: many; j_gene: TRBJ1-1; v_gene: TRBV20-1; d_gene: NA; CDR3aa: CSAREVVGTEAFF; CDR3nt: TGCAGTGCTAGAGAAGTAGTCGGTACTGAAGCTTTCTTT
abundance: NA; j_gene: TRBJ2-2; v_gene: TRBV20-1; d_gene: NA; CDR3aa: CSARQVDLPANTGELFF; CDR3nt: TGCAGTGCTAGACAGGTGGACTTACCCGCGAACACCGGGGAGCTGTTTTTT
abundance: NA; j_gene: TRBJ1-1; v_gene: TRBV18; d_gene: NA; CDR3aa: CASSPITGSTEAFF; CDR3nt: TGTGCCAGCTCACCAATCACGGGAAGCACTGAAGCTTTCTTT
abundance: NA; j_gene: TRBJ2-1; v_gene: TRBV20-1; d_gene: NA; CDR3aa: CSAHSHNEQFF; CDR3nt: TGCAGTGCTCACAGCCACAATGAGCAGTTCTTC
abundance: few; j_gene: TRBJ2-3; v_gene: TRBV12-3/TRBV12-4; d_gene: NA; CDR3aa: CASSFFAGADTQYF; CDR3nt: TGTGCCAGCAGTTTTTTCGCAGGGGCGGATACGCAGTATTTT
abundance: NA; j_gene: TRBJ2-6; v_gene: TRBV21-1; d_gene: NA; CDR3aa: CASSLEKPHDGANVLTF; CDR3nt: TGTGCCAGCAGCCTTGAAAAACCCCATGATGGGGCCAACGTCCTGACTTTC
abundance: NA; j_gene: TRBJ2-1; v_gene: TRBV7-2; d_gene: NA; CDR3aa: CASSLGGAVEVNEQFF; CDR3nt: TGTGCCAGCAGCTTGGGTGGGGCAGTTGAGGTAAATGAGCAGTTCTTC
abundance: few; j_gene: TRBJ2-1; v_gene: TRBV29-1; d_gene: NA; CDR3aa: CSVEEGGGGYNEQFF; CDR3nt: TGCAGCGTTGAAGAAGGCGGGGGCGGTTACAATGAGCAGTTCTTC